This TCR beta chain originates from a study of control samples from healthy donors and cancer patients. Here immunoSEQ multiplex PCR was the method, and the copy in TCRdb shows in-frame clones only, minus some. The table includes about 130,000 clones, about 90% detected once. CDR3 length: 15 residues. V was pared by 6 bases and J by 2 bases, with 13 bases between. Germline V gives CDR1 ENHRY, CDR2 SYGVKD. The genes are TRBV10-3 and TRBJ2-2, with D possibly TRBD2 on 7 matching bases. The sequenced material came from blood. The clonotype was recovered from a man aged 18 to 35 in good health. This chain's CDR3 is CAISRGLYNTGELFF. The CDR3 DNA sequence: TGTGCCATCAGCAGGGGACTATACAACACCGGGGAGCTGTTTTTT.